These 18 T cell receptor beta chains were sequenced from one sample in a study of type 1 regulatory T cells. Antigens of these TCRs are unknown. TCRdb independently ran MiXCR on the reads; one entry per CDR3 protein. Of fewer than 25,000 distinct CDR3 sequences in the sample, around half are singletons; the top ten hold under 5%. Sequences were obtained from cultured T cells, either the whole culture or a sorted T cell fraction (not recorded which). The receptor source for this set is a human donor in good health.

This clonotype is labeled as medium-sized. CDR3 sequence reads: CASSYSGGFVYTEAFF. The CDR3, as DNA: TGTGCCAGCAGTTACTCGGGGGGCTTCGTGTACACTGAAGCTTTCTTT. The rearrangement joins TRBV6-5 to TRBJ1-1; perhaps TRBD1 as D (6 bases). With 0 bases removed from V and 3 bases from J, the gap between germline ends came to 14 bases. The length of the CDR3 is 16 residues. The germline gives CDR1 MNHEY, CDR2 SVGAGI.

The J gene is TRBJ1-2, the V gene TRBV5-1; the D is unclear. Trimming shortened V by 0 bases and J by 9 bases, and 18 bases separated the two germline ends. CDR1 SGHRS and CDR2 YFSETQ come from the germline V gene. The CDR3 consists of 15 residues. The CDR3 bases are TGCGCCAGCAGCTTGGCCGTCGAAGGGTTTTCCCGCTACACCTTC. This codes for CASSLAVEGFSRYTF.

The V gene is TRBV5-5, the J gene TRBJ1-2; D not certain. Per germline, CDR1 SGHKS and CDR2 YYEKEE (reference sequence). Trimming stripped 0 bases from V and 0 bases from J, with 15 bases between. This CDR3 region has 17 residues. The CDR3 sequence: CASSLVFGPESNYGYTF. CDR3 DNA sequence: TGTGCCAGCAGCTTGGTGTTCGGACCGGAATCTAACTATGGCTACACCTTC.

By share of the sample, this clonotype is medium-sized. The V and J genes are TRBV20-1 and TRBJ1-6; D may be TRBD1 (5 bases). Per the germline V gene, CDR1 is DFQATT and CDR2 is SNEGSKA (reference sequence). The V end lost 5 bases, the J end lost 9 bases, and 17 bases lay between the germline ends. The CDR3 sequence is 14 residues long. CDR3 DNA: TGCAGTGCTCCTCTCCGTGGGGCTGCTTCACCCCTCCACTTT. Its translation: CSAPLRGAASPLHF.

CDR3 sequence (DNA): TGTGCCAGTAGAAAGGCCCGGGACAGGGGCTACAATGAGCAGTTCTTC. This codes for CASRKARDRGYNEQFF. The rearrangement links TRBV27 to TRBJ2-1, with 10 bases aligning to TRBD1. The V gene end was trimmed by 9 bases and the J gene end by 3 bases; junction bases not matched to a gene: 11. CDR3 length: 16 amino acids. Germline loops: CDR1 MNHEY, CDR2 SMNVEV (reference sequence).

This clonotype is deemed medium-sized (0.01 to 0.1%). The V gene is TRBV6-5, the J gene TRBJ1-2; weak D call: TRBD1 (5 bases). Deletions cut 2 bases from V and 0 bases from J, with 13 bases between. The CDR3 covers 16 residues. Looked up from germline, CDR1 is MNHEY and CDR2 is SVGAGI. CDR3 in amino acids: CASSYGGRGANYGYTF. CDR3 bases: TGTGCCAGCAGTTACGGAGGACGAGGGGCTAACTATGGCTACACCTTC.

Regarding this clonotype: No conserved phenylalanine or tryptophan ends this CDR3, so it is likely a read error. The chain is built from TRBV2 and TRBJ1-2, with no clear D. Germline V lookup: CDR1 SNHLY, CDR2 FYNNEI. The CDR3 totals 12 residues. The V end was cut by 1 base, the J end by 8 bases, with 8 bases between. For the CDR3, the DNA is TGTGCCAGCAGTGAAGATCTCGCCGGCTACACCATC. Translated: CASSEDLAGYTI.

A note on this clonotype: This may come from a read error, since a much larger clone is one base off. The CDR3 nucleotides are TGTGCCAGCAGCTTACGACATGGAGGGGGGGCCTTTCGGAATGAGCAGTTCTTC. Its protein is CASSLRHGGGAFRNEQFF. The rearrangement joins TRBV13 to TRBJ2-3, with a tentative D call TRBD2 (7 bases). The J call may be faulty, since TRBJ2-1 better matches the DNA end. The CDR3 sequence is 18 residues long. The germline CDR1 and CDR2 sequences are PRHDT and FYEKMQ (reference sequence).

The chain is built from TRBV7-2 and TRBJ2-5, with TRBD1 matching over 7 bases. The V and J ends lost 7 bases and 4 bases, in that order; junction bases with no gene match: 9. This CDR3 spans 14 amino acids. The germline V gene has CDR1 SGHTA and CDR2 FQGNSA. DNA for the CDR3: TGTGCCAGCACCCTCGAGACAGGGACAGAGACCCAGTACTTC. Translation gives CASTLETGTETQYF. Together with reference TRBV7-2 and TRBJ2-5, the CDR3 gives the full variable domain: GAGVSQSPSNKVTEKGKDVELRCDPISGHTALYWYRQSLGQGLEFLIYFQGNSAPDKSGLPSDRFSAERTGGSVSTLTIQRTQQEDSAVYLCASTLETGTETQYFGPGTRLLVL.

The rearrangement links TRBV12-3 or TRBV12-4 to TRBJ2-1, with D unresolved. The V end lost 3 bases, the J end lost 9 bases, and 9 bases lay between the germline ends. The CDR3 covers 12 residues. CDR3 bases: TGTGCCAGCAGTTTTCCCTCTAGTGAGCAGTTCTTC. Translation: CASSFPSSEQFF.

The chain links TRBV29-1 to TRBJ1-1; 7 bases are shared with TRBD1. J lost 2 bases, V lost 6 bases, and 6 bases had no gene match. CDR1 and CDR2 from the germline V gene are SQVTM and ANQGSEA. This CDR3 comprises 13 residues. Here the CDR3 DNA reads TGCAGCGTCGAGAGACAGGGCAACACTGAAGCTTTCTTT. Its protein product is CSVERQGNTEAFF. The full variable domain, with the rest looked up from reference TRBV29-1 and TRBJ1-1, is SAVISQKPSRDICQRGTSLTIQCQVDSQVTMMFWYRQQPGQSLTLIATANQGSEATYESGFVIDKFPISRPNLTFSTLTVSNMSPEDSSIYLCSVERQGNTEAFFGQGTRLTVV.

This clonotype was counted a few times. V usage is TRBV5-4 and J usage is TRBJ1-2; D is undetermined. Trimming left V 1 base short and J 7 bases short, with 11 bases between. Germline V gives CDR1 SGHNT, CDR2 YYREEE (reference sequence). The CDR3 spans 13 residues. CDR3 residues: CASSLYSRRGYTF. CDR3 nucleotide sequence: TGTGCCAGCAGCTTGTATAGCAGGCGTGGCTACACCTTC.

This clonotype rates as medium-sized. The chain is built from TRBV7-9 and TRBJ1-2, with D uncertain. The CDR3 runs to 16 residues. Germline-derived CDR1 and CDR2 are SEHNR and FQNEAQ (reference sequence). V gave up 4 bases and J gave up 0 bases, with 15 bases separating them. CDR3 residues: CASSWWTGASNYGYTF. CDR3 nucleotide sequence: TGTGCCAGCAGCTGGTGGACGGGCGCTTCTAACTATGGCTACACCTTC. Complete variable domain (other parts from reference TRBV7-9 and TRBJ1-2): DTGVSQNPRHKITKRGQNVTFRCDPISEHNRLYWYRQTLGQGPEFLTYFQNEAQLEKSRLLSDRFSAERPKGSFSTLEIQRTEQGDSAMYLCASSWWTGASNYGYTFGSGTRLTVV.

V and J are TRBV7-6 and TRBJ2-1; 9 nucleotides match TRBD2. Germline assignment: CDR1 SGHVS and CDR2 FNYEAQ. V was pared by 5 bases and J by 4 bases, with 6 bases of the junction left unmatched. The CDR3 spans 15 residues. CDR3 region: CASSLSGRQYNEQFF. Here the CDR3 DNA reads TGTGCCAGCAGCCTTAGCGGGAGACAATACAATGAGCAGTTCTTC. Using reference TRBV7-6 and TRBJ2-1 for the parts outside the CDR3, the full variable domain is GAGVSQSPRYKVTKRGQDVALRCDPISGHVSLYWYRQALGQGPEFLTYFNYEAQQDKSGLPNDRFSAERPEGSISTLTIQRTEQRDSAMYRCASSLSGRQYNEQFFGPGTRLTVL.

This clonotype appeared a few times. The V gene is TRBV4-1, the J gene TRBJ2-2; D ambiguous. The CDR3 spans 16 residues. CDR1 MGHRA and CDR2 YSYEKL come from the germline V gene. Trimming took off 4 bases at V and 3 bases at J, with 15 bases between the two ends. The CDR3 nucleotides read TGCGCCAGCAGCCCTAGGTTGATTCCTGACACCGGGGAGCTGTTTTTT. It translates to CASSPRLIPDTGELFF.

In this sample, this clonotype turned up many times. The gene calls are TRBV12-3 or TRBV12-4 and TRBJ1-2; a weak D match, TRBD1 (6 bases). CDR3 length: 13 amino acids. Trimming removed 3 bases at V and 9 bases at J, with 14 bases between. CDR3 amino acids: CASSFGGLGRYTF. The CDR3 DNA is TGTGCCAGCAGTTTCGGGGGGCTAGGGCGCTACACCTTC.

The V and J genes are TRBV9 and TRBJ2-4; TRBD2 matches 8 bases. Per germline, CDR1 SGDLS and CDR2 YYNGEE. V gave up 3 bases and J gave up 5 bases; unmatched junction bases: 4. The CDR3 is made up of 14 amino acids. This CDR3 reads CASSEPGLENIQYF. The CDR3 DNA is TGTGCCAGCAGCGAGCCGGGACTAGAAAACATTCAGTACTTC.

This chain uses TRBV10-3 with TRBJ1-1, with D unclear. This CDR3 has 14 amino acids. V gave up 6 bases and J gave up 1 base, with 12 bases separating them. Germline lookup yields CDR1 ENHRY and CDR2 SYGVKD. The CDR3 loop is CAIRRIQTNTEAFF. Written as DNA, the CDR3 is TGTGCCATCAGGAGGATCCAGACGAACACTGAAGCTTTCTTT.